Listed below are T cell receptor beta chains from one sample, sequenced in a study of blood T cell repertoires in COVID-19. Sequencing used immunoSEQ multiplex PCR; TCRdb keeps in-frame clones, though not all of them. The sample consists of 300,000 or so clones, about four fifths of them appearing once. Sequencing used peripheral blood. The receptors come from a woman in her forties or fifties with acute or convalescent COVID-19. CDR3s include the opening cysteine and the closing phenylalanine or tryptophan. A D gene is named only where the DNA matches it firmly. Size is omitted from some rows. Given values are once, few, many or a class for expanded clones.

D gene,clone size,J gene,V gene,CDR3 DNA,CDR3 protein
-,few,TRBJ2-7,TRBV7-9,TGTGCCAGCAGCGTTAGCGGCTCCTACGAGCAGTACTTC,CASSVSGSYEQYF
-,-,TRBJ1-4,TRBV15,TGTGCCACCAGCTCCGGGGGGGGAACTAATGAAAAACTGTTTTTT,CATSSGGGTNEKLFF
-,-,TRBJ1-3,TRBV14,TGTGCCAGCAGCCCACAGGGTTCGTGGGGAAACACCATATATTTT,CASSPQGSWGNTIYF
TRBD2,once,TRBJ2-1,TRBV29-1,TGCAGCGTTGACGGCGGGAGCTCCTACAATGAGCAGTTCTTC,CSVDGGSSYNEQFF
-,-,TRBJ2-3,TRBV7-9,TGTGCCAGCAGCTCGGGACTCGGCCTCACGCAGTATTTT,CASSSGLGLTQYF
-,-,TRBJ2-1,TRBV4-3,TGCGCCAGCAGCCAAGATACCAGCGTTAGGAAAGGTGAGCAGTTCTTC,CASSQDTSVRKGEQFF
TRBD2,-,TRBJ2-5,TRBV7-9,TGTGCCAGCAGCTTAAGGAATAGCGGGGGATCGGAGACCCAGTACTTC,CASSLRNSGGSETQYF
-,-,TRBJ1-1,TRBV3-1/TRBV3-2,TGTGCCAGCAGCGCACAGGGACGCCTTGAAGCTTTCTTT,CASSAQGRLEAFF
-,-,TRBJ2-1,TRBV30,TGTGCCTGGAGCACCGGGACTCTCGAGTGGTTCTTC,CAWSTGTLEWFF
-,-,TRBJ1-1,TRBV2,TGTGCCAGCACTCCAACGAATAGTATCACCACTGAAGCTTTCTTT,CASTPTNSITTEAFF
TRBD2,once,TRBJ2-1,TRBV5-1,TGCGCCAGCAGCGCAAACCTAGCGGGGGGTTACAATGAGCAGTTCTTC,CASSANLAGGYNEQFF
-,-,TRBJ1-4,TRBV7-2,TGTGCCAGCAGCTTTAGGGGGGGGGAAAAACTGTTTTTT,CASSFRGGEKLFF
-,few,TRBJ1-1,TRBV6-4,TGTGCCAGCAGTGACTCCAGCAGGGGCACTGAAGCTTTCTTT,CASSDSSRGTEAFF
-,-,TRBJ1-4,TRBV11-2,TGTGCCAGCAGCTTACAGACAGGAATTAATGAAAAACTGTTTTTT,CASSLQTGINEKLFF
-,-,TRBJ1-3,TRBV3-1/TRBV3-2,TGTGCCAGCACCACGTCGGGGGGCTCTGGAAACACCATATATTTT,CASTTSGGSGNTIYF
TRBD2,-,TRBJ2-1,TRBV19,TGTGCCAGTAGTCCGGGGGGCTCCTACAATGAGCAGTTCTTC,CASSPGGSYNEQFF
-,-,TRBJ2-5,TRBV5-1,TGCGCCAGCAGCCATGGACTGACCCAAGAGACCCAGTACTTC,CASSHGLTQETQYF
TRBD1,-,TRBJ1-2,TRBV7-3,TGTGCCAGCAGCTTTGGACAGGGCACCGGCTACACCTTC,CASSFGQGTGYTF
-,-,TRBJ2-5,TRBV10-3,TGTGCCATCAAAGGGGGCCCGGGGGCCGCCCAAGAGACCCAGTACTTC,CAIKGGPGAAQETQYF
TRBD1,-,TRBJ2-5,TRBV7-9,TGTGCCAGCAGCCAGGACAGGGCTCAAGAGACCCAGTACTTC,CASSQDRAQETQYF
-,-,TRBJ1-4,TRBV2,TGTGCCAGCAGTGAAGCGCGCCGAAAACTGTTTTTT,CASSEARRKLFF